Listed below are T cell receptor beta chains from one sample, sequenced in a study of cytomegalovirus exposure and HLA in healthy donors. Here immunoSEQ multiplex PCR was the method, and the copy in TCRdb shows in-frame clones only, minus some. The sample shows about 120,000 clones, 75% to 85% of them seen only once. Input material: PBMCs. These receptors all come from a man aged 35 to 55 in good health and CMV-seronegative. The CDR3 runs from the conserved cysteine through the conserved F or W.

j_gene | v_gene | CDR3aa
TRBJ2-4 | TRBV5-1 | CASSLTHRGLDIQYF
TRBJ1-4 | TRBV6-5 | CASRYRGQEKLFF
TRBJ1-5 | TRBV4-1 | CASSQDTAGEGLNQPQHF
TRBJ2-7 | TRBV28 | CASTLAGAPSYEQYF
TRBJ2-2 | TRBV5-1 | CASSLVGEAGELFF
TRBJ2-1 | TRBV19 | CASSRGDAIYNEQFF
TRBJ2-3 | TRBV6-1 | CASSPNSDTQYF
TRBJ1-1 | TRBV29-1 | CSVVPGQGRIGNTEAFF
TRBJ2-7 | TRBV4-1 | CASSQERTSSNYEQYF
TRBJ2-5 | TRBV5-1 | CASSLALAGQETQYF
TRBJ1-5 | TRBV27 | CASSSGPGWSPQHF
TRBJ1-1 | TRBV5-1 | CASSLGQGVMNTEAFF
TRBJ1-5 | TRBV28 | CASSPPSGNQPQHF
TRBJ2-5 | TRBV18 | CASSPPGNLYF
TRBJ1-2 | TRBV6-5 | CAALDRKAYGYTF
TRBJ2-1 | TRBV27 | CASRVLGGGYNEQFF
TRBJ2-7 | TRBV7-9 | CSSSPGVFYEQYF
TRBJ1-1 | TRBV5-4 | CASTPGGNTEAFF
TRBJ1-3 | TRBV9 | CASSTRDRGNRNTIYF
TRBJ1-5 | TRBV4-1 | CASSQGWGGPAATQHF
TRBJ2-7 | TRBV10-2 | CASSVAGSNYEQYF
TRBJ2-7 | TRBV6-5 | CASSQGPSYEQYF
TRBJ1-5 | TRBV2 | CASSANRGNQPQHF
TRBJ2-7 | TRBV5-1 | CASSLAGKIGSSYEQYF
TRBJ2-3 | TRBV20-1 | CSALFTDTQYF
TRBJ1-2 | TRBV7-2 | CASSLGLANYGYTF
TRBJ2-3 | TRBV2 | CASSERLAGITDTQYF
TRBJ1-2 | TRBV6-1 | CASSEGQGHAGYTF
TRBJ1-2 | TRBV7-9 | CASSSGGSLRNYGYTF
TRBJ1-5 | TRBV19 | CASSIGGNGQPQHF
TRBJ2-2 | TRBV5-1 | CASSLLDFLNTGELFF
TRBJ2-7 | TRBV7-6 | CASSLDPSGAGGDYEQYF
TRBJ2-7 | TRBV5-1 | CASSLAIGGQGAYEQYF
TRBJ1-5 | TRBV6-1 | CASSERYPGRSNQPQHF
TRBJ1-2 | TRBV30 | CAWSGTGYGYTF
TRBJ2-7 | TRBV13 | CASSLGSGALYEQYF
TRBJ2-7 | TRBV7-9 | CASSSETSAEQYF
TRBJ1-4 | TRBV5-6 | CASSFRGRQKLFF
TRBJ2-1 | TRBV21-1 | CASSKEGAYNEQFF
TRBJ2-1 | TRBV5-1 | CASSVGQNNEQFF
TRBJ2-3 | TRBV14 | CASSHPRSGGGSSTDTQYF
TRBJ2-7 | TRBV5-1 | CASSPDTVAYEQYF
NA | TRBV4-3 | CASSQDWRQTVSYEQYF
TRBJ2-2 | TRBV7-2 | CASSLVAFHGGITGELFF
TRBJ1-4 | TRBV27 | CASSNPGQGAREKLFF
TRBJ2-2 | TRBV2 | CASEAGGSSGGELFF
TRBJ1-1 | TRBV4-3 | CDSSQTVNTEAFF
TRBJ1-1 | TRBV7-9 | CASSFYKNTEAFF
TRBJ1-1 | TRBV5-1 | CASSPQGNVNTEAFF
TRBJ1-2 | TRBV30 | CAWRQTGGRNYGYTF
TRBJ2-7 | TRBV7-6 | CASSLGFGYEQYF
TRBJ1-2 | TRBV27 | CASSLSQANYGYTF
TRBJ1-2 | TRBV4-3 | CASSQDGTGRNYGYTF